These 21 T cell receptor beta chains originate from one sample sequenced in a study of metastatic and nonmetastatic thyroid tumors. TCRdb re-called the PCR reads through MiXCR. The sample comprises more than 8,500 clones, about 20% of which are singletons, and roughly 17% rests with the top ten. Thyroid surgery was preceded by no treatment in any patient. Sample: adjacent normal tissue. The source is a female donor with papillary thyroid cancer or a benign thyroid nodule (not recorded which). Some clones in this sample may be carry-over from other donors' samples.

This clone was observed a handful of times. The CDR3 sequence is CASSLVGASAGSNEQFF. In nucleotides, the CDR3 is TGTGCCAGCAGCTTAGTTGGGGCTAGCGCGGGGTCCAATGAGCAGTTCTTC. The chain recombines TRBV7-6 with TRBJ2-1; D possibly corresponds to TRBD2 (6 bases). Trimming stripped 1 base from V and 6 bases from J, with 19 bases between. Germline values: CDR1 SGHVS, CDR2 FNYEAQ. The CDR3 has 17 residues.

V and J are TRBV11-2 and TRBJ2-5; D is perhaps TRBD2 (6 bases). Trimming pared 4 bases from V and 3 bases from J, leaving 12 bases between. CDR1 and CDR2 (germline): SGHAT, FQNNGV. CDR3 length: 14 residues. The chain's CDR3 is CASSSTLAEETQYF. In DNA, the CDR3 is TGTGCCAGCAGCTCGACTTTAGCGGAAGAGACCCAGTACTTC.

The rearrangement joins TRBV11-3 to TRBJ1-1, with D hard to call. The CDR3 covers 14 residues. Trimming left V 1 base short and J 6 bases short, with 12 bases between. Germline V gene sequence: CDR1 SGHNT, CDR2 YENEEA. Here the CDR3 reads CASSLGGFGPEAFF. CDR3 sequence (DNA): TGTGCCAGCAGCTTAGGGGGTTTTGGCCCTGAAGCTTTCTTT.

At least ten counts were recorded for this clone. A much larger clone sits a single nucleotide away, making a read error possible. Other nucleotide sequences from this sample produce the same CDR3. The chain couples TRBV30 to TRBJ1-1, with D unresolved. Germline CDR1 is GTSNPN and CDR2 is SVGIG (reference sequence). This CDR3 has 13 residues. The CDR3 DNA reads TGTGCCTGGAGTCTGGGCGTGAACACCGAAGCTTTCTTT. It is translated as CAWSLGVNTEAFF.

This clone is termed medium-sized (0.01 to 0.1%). This CDR3 is CASSPPGTGGYTF. In DNA form, the CDR3 reads TGTGCCAGCAGTCCCCCGGGGACAGGTGGCTACACCTTC. The chain recombines TRBV6-7 with TRBJ1-2; TRBD1 matches at 8 bases. TRBV6-7 is flagged as an ORF with uncertain function. The ends lost 5 bases at V and 7 bases at J; junction bases unmatched: 6. This CDR3 region has 13 residues.

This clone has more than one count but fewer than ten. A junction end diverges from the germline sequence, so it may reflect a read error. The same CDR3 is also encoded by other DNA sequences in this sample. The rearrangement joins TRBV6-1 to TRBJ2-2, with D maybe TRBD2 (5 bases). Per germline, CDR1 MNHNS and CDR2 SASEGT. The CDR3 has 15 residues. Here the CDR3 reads CASSPTVTNTGELFF. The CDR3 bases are TGTGCCAGCAGCCCTACGGTTACGAACACCGGGGAGTTGTTTTTT.

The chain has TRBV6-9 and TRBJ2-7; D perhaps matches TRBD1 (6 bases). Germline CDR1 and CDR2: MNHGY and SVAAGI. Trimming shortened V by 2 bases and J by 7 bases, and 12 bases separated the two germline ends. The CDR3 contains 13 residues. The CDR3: CASSYEQGTEQYF. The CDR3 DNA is TGTGCCAGCAGTTATGAACAGGGTACTGAGCAGTACTTC.

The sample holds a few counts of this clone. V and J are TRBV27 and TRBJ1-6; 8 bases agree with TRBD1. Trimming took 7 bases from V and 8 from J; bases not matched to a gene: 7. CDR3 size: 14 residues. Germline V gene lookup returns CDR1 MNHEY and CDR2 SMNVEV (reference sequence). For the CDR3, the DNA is TGTGCCAGCAAGGCCCAGGGGGCGGATTCACCCCTCCACTTT. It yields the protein CASKAQGADSPLHF.

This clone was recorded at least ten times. The CDR3 region is CASTQRRQGNTEAFF. The CDR3 region has the DNA TGCGCCAGCACCCAACGTAGGCAGGGAAACACTGAAGCTTTCTTT. V and J are TRBV5-1 and TRBJ1-1, with D possibly TRBD1 on 5 matching bases. The CDR3 runs 15 residues. Germline V gives CDR1 SGHRS, CDR2 YFSETQ. V was pared by 6 bases and J by 2 bases, with 17 bases between.

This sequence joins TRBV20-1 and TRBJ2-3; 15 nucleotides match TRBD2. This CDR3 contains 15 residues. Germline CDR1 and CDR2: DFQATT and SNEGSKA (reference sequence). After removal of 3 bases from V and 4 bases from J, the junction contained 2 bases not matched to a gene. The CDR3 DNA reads TGCAGTGCTAGGGGGACTAGCGGGGGGCCAGATACGCAGTATTTT. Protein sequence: CSARGTSGGPDTQYF.

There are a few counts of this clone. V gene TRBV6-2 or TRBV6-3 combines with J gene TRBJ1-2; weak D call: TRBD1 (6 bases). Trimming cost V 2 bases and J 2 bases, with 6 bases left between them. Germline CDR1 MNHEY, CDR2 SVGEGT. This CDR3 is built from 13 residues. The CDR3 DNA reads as TGTGCCAGCAGTTACGGACAGAACTATGGCTACACCTTC. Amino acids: CASSYGQNYGYTF.

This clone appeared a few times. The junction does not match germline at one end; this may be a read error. The CDR3 protein is CASSLGQGGHNDQYF. The CDR3 DNA sequence: TGTGCCAGCAGTTTAGGTCAGGGGGGCCACAACGATCAGTACTTC. The chain employs TRBV12-3 or TRBV12-4 and TRBJ2-7, with D possibly matching TRBD1 (7 bases). CDR3 length equals 15 residues.

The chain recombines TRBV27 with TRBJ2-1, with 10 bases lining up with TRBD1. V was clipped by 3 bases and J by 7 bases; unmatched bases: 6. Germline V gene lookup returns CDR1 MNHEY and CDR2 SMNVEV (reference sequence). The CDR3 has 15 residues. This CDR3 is CASSLQTGGKNEQFF. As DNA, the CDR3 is TGTGCCAGCAGTTTGCAGACAGGGGGCAAGAATGAGCAGTTCTTC.

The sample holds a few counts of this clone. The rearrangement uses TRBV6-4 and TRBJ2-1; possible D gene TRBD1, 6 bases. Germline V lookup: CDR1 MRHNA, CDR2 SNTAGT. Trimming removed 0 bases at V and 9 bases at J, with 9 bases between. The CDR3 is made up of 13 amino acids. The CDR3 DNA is TGTGCCAGCAGTGACTCCCAGGGGACTGAGCAGTTCTTC. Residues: CASSDSQGTEQFF.

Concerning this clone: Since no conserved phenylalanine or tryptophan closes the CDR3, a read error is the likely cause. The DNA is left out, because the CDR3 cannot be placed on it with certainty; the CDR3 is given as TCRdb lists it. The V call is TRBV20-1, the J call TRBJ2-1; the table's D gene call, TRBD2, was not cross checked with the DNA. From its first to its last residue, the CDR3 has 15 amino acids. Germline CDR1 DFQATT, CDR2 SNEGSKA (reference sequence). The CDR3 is CSARDLDSNYNEKFL.

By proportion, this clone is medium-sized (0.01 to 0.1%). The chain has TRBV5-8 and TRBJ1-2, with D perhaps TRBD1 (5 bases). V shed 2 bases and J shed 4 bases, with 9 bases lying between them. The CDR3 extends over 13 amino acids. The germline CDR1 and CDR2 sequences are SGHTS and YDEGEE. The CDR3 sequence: CASSLETAYGYTF. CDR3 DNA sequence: TGTGCCAGCAGCTTAGAGACAGCCTATGGCTACACCTTC.

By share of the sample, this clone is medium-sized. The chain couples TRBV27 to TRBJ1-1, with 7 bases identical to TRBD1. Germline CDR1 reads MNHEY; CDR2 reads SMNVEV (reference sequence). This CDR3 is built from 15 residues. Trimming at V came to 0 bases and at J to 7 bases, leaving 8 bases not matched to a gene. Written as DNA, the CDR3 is TGTGCCAGCAGTTTATCGAACAGGGGTTTCGGTGAAGCTTTCTTT. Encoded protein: CASSLSNRGFGEAFF.

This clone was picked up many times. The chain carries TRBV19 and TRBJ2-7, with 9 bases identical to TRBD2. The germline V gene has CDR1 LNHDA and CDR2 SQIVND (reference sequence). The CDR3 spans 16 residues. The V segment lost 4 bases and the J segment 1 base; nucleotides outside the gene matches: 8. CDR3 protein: CASSRFGLAGSYEQYF. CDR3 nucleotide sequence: TGTGCCAGTAGTAGGTTTGGGCTAGCGGGATCCTACGAGCAGTACTTC.

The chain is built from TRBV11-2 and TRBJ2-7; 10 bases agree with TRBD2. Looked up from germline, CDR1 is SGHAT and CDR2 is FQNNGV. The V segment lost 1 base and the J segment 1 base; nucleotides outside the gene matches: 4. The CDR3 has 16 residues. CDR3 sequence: CASSLVGSGGSYEQYF. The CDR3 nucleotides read TGTGCCAGCAGCTTAGTTGGTAGCGGGGGGTCCTACGAGCAGTACTTC.

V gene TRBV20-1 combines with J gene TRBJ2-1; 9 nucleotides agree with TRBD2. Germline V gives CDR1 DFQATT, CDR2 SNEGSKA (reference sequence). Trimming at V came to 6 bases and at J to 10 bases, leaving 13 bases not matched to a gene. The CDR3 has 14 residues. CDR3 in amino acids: CSAVTSGLVGEQFF. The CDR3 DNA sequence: TGCAGTGCAGTGACTAGCGGACTAGTGGGGGAGCAGTTCTTC.

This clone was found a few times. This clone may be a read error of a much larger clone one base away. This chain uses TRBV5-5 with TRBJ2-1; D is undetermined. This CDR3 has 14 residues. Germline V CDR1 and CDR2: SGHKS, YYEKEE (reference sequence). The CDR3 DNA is TGTGCCAGCAGCTTGGCCTTCGGTCCGAGAGAGCAGTCCTTC. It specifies CASSLAFGPREQSF.